This T cell receptor beta chain stems from a study of vaccination effects on CD4 cells after COVID-19. At the level of the study: Antigen-specific CD4+ T cells were first expanded with viral peptide pools by the ViraFEST assay and only then sequenced. Post-vaccine specimens arrived a median 72 days past the second dose.

Following a roughly eleven-day culture, CD4+ T cells were purified. Either the BNT162b2 or mRNA-1273 vaccine was given to participants in two doses. People in the vaccine group had not been infected with SARS-CoV-2 before, and their nucleocapsid antibodies were negative. Concerning this clone itself: Antigen specificity is unknown.

Clones were sequenced by immunoSEQ multiplex PCR, and TCRdb holds only the in-frame ones, with some missing. The sample consists of around 66,000 clones, around two thirds of them appearing once. CDR1 and CDR2 from the germline V gene are MGHDK and SYGVNS. V shed 1 base and J 6 bases; nucleotides not matched to a gene: 3. The CDR3 contains 14 residues. This sequence joins TRBV25-1 and TRBJ1-2; TRBD1 aligns across 9 bases. The TCR originated in a human donor who received a COVID-19 vaccine. Sequences were derived from CD4+ T cells from PBMCs cultured without peptide, sampled after COVID-19 vaccination. The CDR3: CASSEFRTGDGYTF. The CDR3 coding sequence is TGTGCCAGCAGTGAATTCCGGACAGGGGATGGCTACACCTTC.